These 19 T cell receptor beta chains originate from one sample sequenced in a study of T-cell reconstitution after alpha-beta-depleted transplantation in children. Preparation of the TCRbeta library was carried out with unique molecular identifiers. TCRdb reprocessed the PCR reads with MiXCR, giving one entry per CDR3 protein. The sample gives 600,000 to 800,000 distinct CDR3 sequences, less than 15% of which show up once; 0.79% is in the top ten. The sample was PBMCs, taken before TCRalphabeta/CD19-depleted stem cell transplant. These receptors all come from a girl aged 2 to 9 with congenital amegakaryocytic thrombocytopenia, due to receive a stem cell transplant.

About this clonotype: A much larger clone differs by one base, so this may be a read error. CDR3 sequence: CSVEGAGELLF. CDR3 coding DNA: TGCAGCGTTGAAGGTGCCGGGGAGCTGCTTTTT. The chain combines TRBV29-1 with TRBJ2-2; possible D gene TRBD2, 5 bases. Germline values: CDR1 SQVTM, CDR2 ANQGSEA. CDR3 length: 11 amino acids.

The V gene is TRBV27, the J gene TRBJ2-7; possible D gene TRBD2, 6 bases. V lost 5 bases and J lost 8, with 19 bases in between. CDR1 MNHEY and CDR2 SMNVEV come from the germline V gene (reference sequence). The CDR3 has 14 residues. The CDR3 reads CASSVGLSGGKQYF. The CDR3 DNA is TGTGCCAGCAGTGTAGGACTGTCTGGGGGGAAGCAGTACTTC.

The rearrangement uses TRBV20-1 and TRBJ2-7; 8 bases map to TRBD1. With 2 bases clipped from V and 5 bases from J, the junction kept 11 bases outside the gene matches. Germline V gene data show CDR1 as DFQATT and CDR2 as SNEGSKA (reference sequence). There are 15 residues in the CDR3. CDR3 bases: TGCAGTGCTAGACTCCAACAGGGGGATTCGGACGAGCAGTACTTC. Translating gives CSARLQQGDSDEQYF.

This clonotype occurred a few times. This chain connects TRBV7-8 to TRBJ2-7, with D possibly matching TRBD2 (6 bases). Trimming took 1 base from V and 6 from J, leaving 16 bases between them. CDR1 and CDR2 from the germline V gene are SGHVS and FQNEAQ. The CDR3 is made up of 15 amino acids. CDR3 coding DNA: TGTGCCAGCAGCTTAGATGGAGGGAGTCGGCGCGAGCAGTACTTC. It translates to CASSLDGGSRREQYF.

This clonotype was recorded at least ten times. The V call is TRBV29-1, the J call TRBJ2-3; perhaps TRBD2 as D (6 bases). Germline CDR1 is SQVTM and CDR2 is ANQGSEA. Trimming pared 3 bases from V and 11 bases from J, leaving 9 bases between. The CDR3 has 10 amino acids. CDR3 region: CSVETRQQYF. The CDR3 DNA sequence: TGCAGCGTTGAGACTAGGCAGCAGTATTTT.

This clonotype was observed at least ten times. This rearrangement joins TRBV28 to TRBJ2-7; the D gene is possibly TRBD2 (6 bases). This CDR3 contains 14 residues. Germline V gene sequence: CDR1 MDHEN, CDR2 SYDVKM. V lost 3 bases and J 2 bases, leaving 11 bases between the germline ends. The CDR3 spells CASSFRAGTYEQYF. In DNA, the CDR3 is TGTGCCAGCAGTTTCAGGGCGGGAACCTACGAGCAGTACTTC.

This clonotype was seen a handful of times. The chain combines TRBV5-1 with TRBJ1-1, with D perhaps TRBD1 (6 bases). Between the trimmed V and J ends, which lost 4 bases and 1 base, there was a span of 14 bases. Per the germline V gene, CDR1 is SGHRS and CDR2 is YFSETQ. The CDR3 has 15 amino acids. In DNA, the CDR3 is TGCGCCAGCAGCCTACAACGCAGGGGGAACACTGAAGCTTTCTTT. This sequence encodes CASSLQRRGNTEAFF. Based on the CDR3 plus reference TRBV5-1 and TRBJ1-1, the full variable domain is KAGVTQTPRYLIKTRGQQVTLSCSPISGHRSVSWYQQTPGQGLQFLFEYFSETQRNKGNFPGRFSGRQFSNSRSEMNVSTLELGDSALYLCASSLQRRGNTEAFFGQGTRLTVV.

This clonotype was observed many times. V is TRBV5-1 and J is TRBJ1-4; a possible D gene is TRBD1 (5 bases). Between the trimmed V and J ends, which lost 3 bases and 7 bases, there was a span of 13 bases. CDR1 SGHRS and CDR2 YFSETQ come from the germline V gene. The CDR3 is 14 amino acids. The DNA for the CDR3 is TGCGCCAGCAGCTGGGAGGGGCTGGGTGAAAAACTGTTTTTT. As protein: CASSWEGLGEKLFF.

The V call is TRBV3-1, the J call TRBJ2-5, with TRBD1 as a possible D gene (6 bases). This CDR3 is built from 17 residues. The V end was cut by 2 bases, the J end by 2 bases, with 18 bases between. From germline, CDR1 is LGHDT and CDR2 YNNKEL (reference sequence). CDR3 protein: CASSQYRYRDMQETQYF. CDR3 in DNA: TGTGCCAGCAGCCAATACAGATACAGGGATATGCAAGAGACCCAGTACTTC.

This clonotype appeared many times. CDR3 nucleotide sequence: TGTGCCAGCAGTTCCCGGGTCCATAATGAAAAACTGTTTTTT. Translation: CASSSRVHNEKLFF. The rearrangement links TRBV6-5 to TRBJ1-4; no firm D call. Germline CDR1 reads MNHEY; CDR2 reads SVGAGI. Trimming shortened V by 4 bases and J by 4 bases, and 10 bases separated the two germline ends. CDR3 length: 14 amino acids.

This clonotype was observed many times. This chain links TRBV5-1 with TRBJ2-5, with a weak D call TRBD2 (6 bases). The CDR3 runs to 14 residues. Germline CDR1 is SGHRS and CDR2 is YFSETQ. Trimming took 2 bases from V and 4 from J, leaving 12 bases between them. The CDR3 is CASSFREWGETQYF. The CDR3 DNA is TGCGCCAGCAGCTTTCGGGAGTGGGGAGAGACCCAGTACTTC.

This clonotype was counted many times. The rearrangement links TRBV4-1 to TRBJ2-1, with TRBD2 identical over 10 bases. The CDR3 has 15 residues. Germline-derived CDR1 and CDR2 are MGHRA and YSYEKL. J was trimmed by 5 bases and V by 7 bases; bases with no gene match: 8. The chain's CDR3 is CASTHLAGVDNEQFF. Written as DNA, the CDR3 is TGCGCCAGCACCCATCTAGCGGGAGTGGACAATGAGCAGTTCTTC.

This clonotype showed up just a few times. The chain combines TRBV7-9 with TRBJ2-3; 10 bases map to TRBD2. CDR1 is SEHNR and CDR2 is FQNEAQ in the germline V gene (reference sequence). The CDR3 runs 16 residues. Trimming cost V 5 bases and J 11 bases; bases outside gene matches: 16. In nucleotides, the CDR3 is TGTGCCAGCAGCCACACTAGCGGGGAGGGCCGGTGGAGGCAGTATTTT. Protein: CASSHTSGEGRWRQYF.

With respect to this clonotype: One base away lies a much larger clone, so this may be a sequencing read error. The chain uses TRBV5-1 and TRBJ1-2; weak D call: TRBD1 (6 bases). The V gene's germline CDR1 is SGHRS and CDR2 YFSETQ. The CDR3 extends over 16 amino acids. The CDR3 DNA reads TGCGCCAGCAGCTTGGGCAGGGGCCGCCTCAACTATGGCTGCACCTTC. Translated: CASSLGRGRLNYGCTF.

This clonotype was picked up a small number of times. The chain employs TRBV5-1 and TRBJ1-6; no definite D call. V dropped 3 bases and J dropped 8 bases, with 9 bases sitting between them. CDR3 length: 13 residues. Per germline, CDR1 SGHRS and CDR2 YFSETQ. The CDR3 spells CASSSMTDSPLHF. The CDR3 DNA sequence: TGCGCCAGCAGCTCGATGACCGATTCACCCCTCCACTTT.

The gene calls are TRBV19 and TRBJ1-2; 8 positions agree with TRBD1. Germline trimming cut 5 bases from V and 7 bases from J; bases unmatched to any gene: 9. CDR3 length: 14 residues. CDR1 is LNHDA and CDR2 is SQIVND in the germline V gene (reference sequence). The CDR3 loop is CASSVDREVFGYTF. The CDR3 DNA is TGTGCCAGTAGTGTGGACAGGGAGGTGTTTGGCTACACCTTC.

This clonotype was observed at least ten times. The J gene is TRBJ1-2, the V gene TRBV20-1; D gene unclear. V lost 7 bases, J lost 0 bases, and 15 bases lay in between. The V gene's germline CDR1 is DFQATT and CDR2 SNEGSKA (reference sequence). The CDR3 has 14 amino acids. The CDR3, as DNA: TGCAGTGTACGGTTGGACTGGGCTAACTATGGCTACACCTTC. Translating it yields CSVRLDWANYGYTF.

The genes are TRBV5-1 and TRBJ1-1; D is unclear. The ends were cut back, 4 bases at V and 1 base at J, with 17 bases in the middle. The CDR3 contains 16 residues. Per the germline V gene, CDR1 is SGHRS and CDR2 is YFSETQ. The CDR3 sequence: CASSPAGGGANTEAFF. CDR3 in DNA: TGCGCCAGCAGCCCGGCGGGCGGTGGAGCGAACACTGAAGCTTTCTTT.

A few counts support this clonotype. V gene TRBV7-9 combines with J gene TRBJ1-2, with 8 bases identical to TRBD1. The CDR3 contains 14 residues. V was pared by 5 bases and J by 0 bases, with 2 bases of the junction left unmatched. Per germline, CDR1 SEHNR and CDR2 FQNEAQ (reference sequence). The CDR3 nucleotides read TGTGCCAGCAGCCAGGGACAGGCTAACTATGGCTACACCTTC. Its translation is CASSQGQANYGYTF.